This T cell receptor (beta chain) was sequenced for a study of blood T cell repertoires in COVID-19. Overall study context: Samples taken during acute and convalescent COVID-19 were collected in the United States, Italy and Spain. Nucleic acid was either cDNA or gDNA, and it came from T cells, B-cell-depleted T cells, or PBMCs.

This clone was seen just once. Trimming at V came to 0 bases and at J to 10 bases, leaving 8 bases not matched to a gene. This CDR3 spans 14 amino acids. CDR1 is SEHNR and CDR2 is FQNEAQ in the germline V gene (reference sequence). Authors' data handling: Reference gene primer amplification in the assay estimated nucleated cell counts. Produced via immunoSEQ multiplex PCR; TCRdb's table is partial and in-frame only. V and J calls and clone size are those listed in that table; D and trimming were worked out from the DNA. The sample gives 130,000 to 150,000 clones, about 87% of which show up once; approximately 40% is in the top ten.

Specimen: peripheral blood. The TCR sequence derives from a man between 45 and 60 years old who had recovered from COVID-19. The rearrangement links TRBV7-9 to TRBJ1-2, with 7 bases aligning to TRBD1. CDR3 loop: CASSLAGAGGTYTF. DNA for the CDR3: TGTGCCAGCAGCTTAGCTGGGGCAGGGGGAACCTACACCTTC. The entire variable domain, with the rest obtained from reference TRBV7-9 and TRBJ1-2, is as follows: DTGVSQNPRHKITKRGQNVTFRCDPISEHNRLYWYRQTLGQGPEFLTYFQNEAQLEKSRLLSDRFSAERPKGSFSTLEIQRTEQGDSAMYLCASSLAGAGGTYTFGSGTRLTVV.